These 32 T cell receptor beta chains were all obtained from the same sample, sequenced in a study of blood T cell repertoires in COVID-19. The assay was immunoSEQ multiplex PCR, and TCRdb's table has in-frame clones only and misses some. The sample yields around 140,000 clones, roughly 91% seen once. Sequenced sample: peripheral blood. Receptor source: a man over 45 with active or convalescent COVID-19.

The CDR3 bases are TGTGCCAGCAACCCCGCTGGGGGCAGGGAAAAACTGTTTTTT. Translation: CASNPAGGREKLFF. The chain carries TRBV27 and TRBJ1-4, with D maybe TRBD1 (6 bases). CDR1 and CDR2 (germline): MNHEY, SMNVEV (reference sequence). V gave up 7 bases and J gave up 8 bases, with 17 bases separating them. This CDR3 has 14 amino acids.

The chain carries TRBV19 and TRBJ1-5; D perhaps matches TRBD1 (5 bases). From germline, CDR1 is LNHDA and CDR2 SQIVND (reference sequence). This CDR3 region has 14 residues. V was pared by 7 bases and J by 9 bases, with 19 bases between. The chain's CDR3 is CASTPGGEQGPQHF. The DNA of the CDR3 is TGTGCCAGTACCCCGGGGGGGGAGCAAGGGCCCCAGCATTTT. Variable domain in full (rest from reference TRBV19 and TRBJ1-5): DGGITQSPKYLFRKEGQNVTLSCEQNLNHDAMYWYRQDPGQGLRLIYYSQIVNDFQKGDIAEGYSVSREKKESFPLTVTSAQKNPTAFYLCASTPGGEQGPQHFGDGTRLSIL.

This chain uses TRBV10-3 with TRBJ1-4, with 7 bases lining up with TRBD1. The CDR3 is 15 residues long. V was clipped by 3 bases and J by 8 bases; unmatched bases: 9. Germline CDR1 is ENHRY and CDR2 is SYGVKD. This CDR3 reads CAISDRQGGGEKLFF. DNA of the CDR3: TGTGCCATCAGTGATCGACAGGGCGGAGGGGAAAAACTGTTTTTT.

Here the CDR3 DNA reads TGTGCCATCAGTGAGTCGAGGGACAGGGGTTCCCGTTATGGCTACACCTTC. Its translation: CAISESRDRGSRYGYTF. V usage is TRBV10-3 and J usage is TRBJ1-2; TRBD1 agrees at 10 bases. Looked up from germline, CDR1 is ENHRY and CDR2 is SYGVKD. After removal of 0 bases from V and 5 bases from J, the junction contained 9 bases not matched to a gene. The length of the CDR3 is 17 residues.

The chain links TRBV5-1 to TRBJ1-1, with 8 bases aligning to TRBD1. J gave up 2 bases and V 4 bases, and 4 bases lay outside the gene matches. This CDR3 is built from 14 residues. Germline V lookup: CDR1 SGHRS, CDR2 YFSETQ. CDR3 region: CASSRTGINTEAFF. DNA for the CDR3: TGCGCCAGCAGCCGGACAGGGATTAACACTGAAGCTTTCTTT.

The chain carries TRBV14 and TRBJ2-7, with TRBD1 matching over 7 bases. The CDR3 contains 16 residues. The V and J ends lost 5 bases and 3 bases, in that order; junction bases with no gene match: 13. Germline V lookup: CDR1 SGHDN, CDR2 FVKESK. The CDR3 DNA reads as TGTGCCAGCAGCGGAAGGGACAGAGAAGCGGTCTACGAGCAGTACTTC. Its protein product is CASSGRDREAVYEQYF.

This chain links TRBV27 with TRBJ2-3; 10 bases are shared with TRBD2. The junction had 2 bases not matched to a gene; V was cut back by 5 bases and J by 0 bases. The CDR3 consists of 15 residues. The germline CDR1 and CDR2 sequences are MNHEY and SMNVEV (reference sequence). CDR3 nucleotides: TGTGCCAGCAGTATACTAGCGGGAAGCACAGATACGCAGTATTTT. Its translation is CASSILAGSTDTQYF.

The chain employs TRBV6-1 and TRBJ1-5; 9 nucleotides line up with TRBD1. CDR1 MNHNS and CDR2 SASEGT come from the germline V gene. V dropped 3 bases and J dropped 11; count of bases not matched to a gene: 5. This CDR3 is built from 13 residues. DNA of the CDR3: TGTGCCAGCAGTGACGGACAGGGGTTGACCCAGCATTTT. It encodes CASSDGQGLTQHF.

The chain links TRBV7-8 to TRBJ2-5; TRBD1 might be the D (5 bases). The V end lost 2 bases, the J end lost 1 base, and 8 bases lay between the germline ends. Germline V gene lookup returns CDR1 SGHVS and CDR2 FQNEAQ. This CDR3 is built from 14 residues. This CDR3 reads CASSLRQFQETQYF. The DNA for the CDR3 is TGTGCCAGCAGCTTACGACAGTTCCAAGAGACCCAGTACTTC.

The J gene is TRBJ1-1, the V gene TRBV5-1; the D gene is possibly TRBD1 (6 bases). The germline V and J ends were trimmed by 1 base and 3 bases, with 19 bases remaining between them. CDR1 and CDR2 from the germline V gene are SGHRS and YFSETQ. This CDR3 contains 17 residues. The CDR3: CASSLILVRGRDTEAFF. The CDR3 bases are TGCGCCAGCAGCTTGATTTTGGTCAGGGGCCGGGACACTGAAGCTTTCTTT.

The chain combines TRBV4-3 with TRBJ1-1; D may be TRBD1 (6 bases). CDR3 length: 18 amino acids. The germline V gene has CDR1 LGHNA and CDR2 YSLEER. V lost 4 bases to trimming and J lost 5 bases, with 26 bases between them. CDR3 sequence (DNA): TGCGCCAGCAGCCTGCAACTAGGGACCCGCGGGGGCCGAACTGAAGCTTTCTTT. Translating gives CASSLQLGTRGGRTEAFF.

V and J are TRBV27 and TRBJ1-6, with TRBD1 matching 9 bases. V was clipped by 5 bases and J by 0 bases; unmatched bases: 8. The germline V gene has CDR1 MNHEY and CDR2 SMNVEV (reference sequence). CDR3 length equals 18 residues. The CDR3 DNA sequence: TGTGCCAGCAGTCCAAAGACAGGGGGTAGCTCCTATAATTCACCCCTCCACTTT. Protein sequence: CASSPKTGGSSYNSPLHF.

V is TRBV5-4 and J is TRBJ1-6; a possible D gene is TRBD1 (6 bases). Trimming removed 6 bases at V and 5 bases at J, with 21 bases between. The CDR3 covers 17 residues. Per the germline V gene, CDR1 is SGHNT and CDR2 is YYREEE (reference sequence). The DNA of the CDR3 is TGTGCCAGCACTAACACCCGGACAGAGTCGGATAATTCACCCCTCCACTTT. Amino acids: CASTNTRTESDNSPLHF.

This chain uses TRBV3-1 (or the pseudogene TRBV3-2) with TRBJ1-3; D ambiguous. Looked up from germline, CDR1 is LGHDT and CDR2 is YNNKEL (reference sequence). V was shortened by 4 bases and J by 2 bases, with 9 bases between the two germline ends. This CDR3 comprises 14 residues. The CDR3 region has the DNA TGTGCCAGCAGCCTTGGAGCTACTGGAAACACCATATATTTT. Its protein is CASSLGATGNTIYF.

The V call is TRBV4-2, the J call TRBJ2-7, with D maybe TRBD2 (5 bases). This CDR3 is built from 15 residues. The germline gives CDR1 LGHNA, CDR2 YNFKEQ. V lost 0 bases and J lost 2, with 11 bases in between. Written as DNA, the CDR3 is TGTGCCAGCAGCCAAGATTCGGGATCCCCCTACGAGCAGTACTTC. The encoded protein is CASSQDSGSPYEQYF.

In its sample, this clone was seen a few times. The V call is TRBV28, the J call TRBJ1-6; D possibly corresponds to TRBD1 (5 bases). The CDR3 runs 14 residues. The V and J ends lost 2 bases and 10 bases respectively, with 12 bases between them. Germline-derived CDR1 and CDR2 are MDHEN and SYDVKM. CDR3 in DNA: TGTGCCAGCAGTTTAAGGGCTGGGGGGTCACCCCTCCACTTT. This encodes CASSLRAGGSPLHF.

This clone has just one count. The CDR3 reads CASKSGVRSYNEQFF. In nucleotides, the CDR3 is TGTGCCAGCAAGTCAGGGGTTCGCTCCTACAATGAGCAGTTCTTC. The rearrangement uses TRBV27 and TRBJ2-1; D is perhaps TRBD1 (6 bases). The CDR3 sequence is 15 residues long. Germline-derived CDR1 and CDR2 are MNHEY and SMNVEV (reference sequence). V lost 7 bases to trimming and J lost 0 bases, with 13 bases between them.

The chain is built from TRBV11-1 and TRBJ2-2; maybe TRBD1 (6 bases). Between the trimmed V and J ends, which lost 5 bases and 4 bases, there was a span of 14 bases. Germline V lookup: CDR1 SGHAT, CDR2 FQDESV (reference sequence). The CDR3 runs 15 residues. The CDR3 DNA sequence: TGTGCCAGCAGCCTGGGGAGAGGGGGCACCGGGGAGCTGTTTTTT. Its translation is CASSLGRGGTGELFF. Complete variable domain (other parts from reference TRBV11-1 and TRBJ2-2): EAEVAQSPRYKITEKSQAVAFWCDPISGHATLYWYRQILGQGPELLVQFQDESVVDDSQLPKDRFSAERLKGVDSTLKIQPAELGDSAMYLCASSLGRGGTGELFFGEGSRLTVL.

The rearrangement joins TRBV3-1 (or the pseudogene TRBV3-2) to TRBJ1-1; no firm D call. CDR3 length equals 14 residues. V lost 3 bases to trimming and J lost 2 bases, with 10 bases between them. Per the germline V gene, CDR1 is LGHDT and CDR2 is YNNKEL (reference sequence). DNA for the CDR3: TGTGCCAGCAGCCACGATACAATTAACACTGAAGCTTTCTTT. Translated, it gives CASSHDTINTEAFF.

V is TRBV7-2 and J is TRBJ2-7; D uncertain. This CDR3 is 14 amino acids long. CDR1 and CDR2 (germline): SGHTA, FQGNSA. V dropped 3 bases and J dropped 2 bases, with 11 bases sitting between them. CDR3 nucleotide sequence: TGTGCCAGCAGCTTGGGCGTGACCCCCTACGAGCAGTACTTC. Protein product: CASSLGVTPYEQYF.

In this sample, this clone turned up a few times. The chain employs TRBV5-4 and TRBJ2-7; no reliable D call. CDR3 length: 12 residues. V was shortened by 2 bases and J by 4 bases, with 7 bases between the two germline ends. Looked up from germline, CDR1 is SGHNT and CDR2 is YYREEE (reference sequence). The CDR3, as DNA: TGTGCCAGCAGCTTAAACGGTTACGAGCAGTACTTC. Translating it yields CASSLNGYEQYF.

The rearrangement links TRBV28 to TRBJ2-1; a possible D gene is TRBD1 (7 bases). CDR3 length: 15 amino acids. Trimming removed 3 bases from V and 5 bases from J, with 14 bases in between. Germline CDR1 MDHEN, CDR2 SYDVKM. CDR3 DNA: TGTGCCAGCAGTTTGGCGGGCAGGGGGGACAATGAGCAGTTCTTC. As protein: CASSLAGRGDNEQFF. Together with reference TRBV28 and TRBJ2-1, the CDR3 gives the full variable domain: DVKVTQSSRYLVKRTGEKVFLECVQDMDHENMFWYRQDPGLGLRLIYFSYDVKMKEKGDIPEGYSVSREKKERFSLILESASTNQTSMYLCASSLAGRGDNEQFFGPGTRLTVL.

This chain joins TRBV27 and TRBJ2-6; D perhaps matches TRBD2 (5 bases). CDR1 and CDR2 (germline): MNHEY, SMNVEV (reference sequence). Trimming took 3 bases from V and 0 from J, leaving 9 bases between them. CDR3 length equals 16 residues. CDR3 region: CASSFAGRSGANVLTF. The CDR3 DNA reads TGTGCCAGCAGTTTTGCGGGCCGCTCTGGGGCCAACGTCCTGACTTTC.

Here the CDR3 reads CASSSARQGGSPLHF. The CDR3 DNA reads TGTGCCAGCAGTTCCGCCCGGCAGGGTGGTTCACCCCTCCACTTT. The chain uses TRBV27 and TRBJ1-6; possibly TRBD1 for D (5 bases). Germline assignment: CDR1 MNHEY and CDR2 SMNVEV (reference sequence). Trimming took 4 bases from V and 9 from J, leaving 16 bases between them. The CDR3 totals 15 residues.

This clone was seen once. V and J are TRBV18 and TRBJ1-1; D uncertain. This CDR3 has 13 residues. Germline-derived CDR1 and CDR2 are KGHSH and LQKENI. Trimming removed 2 bases from V and 3 bases from J, with 7 bases in between. DNA for the CDR3: TGTGCCAGCTCACCATCTCGAGACACTGAAGCTTTCTTT. It is translated as CASSPSRDTEAFF.

V usage is TRBV2 and J usage is TRBJ1-3, with TRBD1 as a possible D gene (5 bases). This CDR3 spans 16 amino acids. Trimming removed 0 bases from V and 2 bases from J, with 11 bases in between. In germline, CDR1 is SNHLY, CDR2 FYNNEI. The CDR3 nucleotides are TGTGCCAGCAGTGAAGCCGAGACAGTCGCTGGAAACACCATATATTTT. This encodes CASSEAETVAGNTIYF.

The V gene is TRBV29-1, the J gene TRBJ1-3; 7 bases are shared with TRBD1. Germline CDR1 and CDR2: SQVTM and ANQGSEA. The CDR3 has 17 amino acids. V dropped 8 bases and J dropped 0; count of bases not matched to a gene: 16. The CDR3 coding sequence is TGCAGCACCTCCTCCTCCGGGACAGATTCCTCTGGAAACACCATATATTTT. It is translated as CSTSSSGTDSSGNTIYF.

This clone has a single count. The rearrangement links TRBV19 to TRBJ2-1; TRBD2 is a possible D gene (6 bases). V lost 1 base and J 3 bases, leaving 7 bases between the germline ends. CDR3 length: 14 amino acids. Per germline, CDR1 LNHDA and CDR2 SQIVND (reference sequence). CDR3 nucleotide sequence: TGTGCCAGTAGTATAGCGGGGGACTACAATGAGCAGTTCTTC. Protein: CASSIAGDYNEQFF. The full variable domain, completed using reference TRBV19 and TRBJ2-1, is DGGITQSPKYLFRKEGQNVTLSCEQNLNHDAMYWYRQDPGQGLRLIYYSQIVNDFQKGDIAEGYSVSREKKESFPLTVTSAQKNPTAFYLCASSIAGDYNEQFFGPGTRLTVL.

The chain combines TRBV2 with TRBJ2-3; perhaps TRBD2 as D (6 bases). V lost 3 bases to trimming and J lost 1 base, with 11 bases between them. The germline V gene encodes CDR1 SNHLY and CDR2 FYNNEI. CDR3 length equals 15 residues. Here the CDR3 reads CASSEDGTGTDTQYF. The CDR3 DNA follows: TGTGCCAGCAGTGAGGACGGGACTGGCACAGATACGCAGTATTTT. The full variable domain, its missing parts supplied by reference TRBV2 and TRBJ2-3, is EPEVTQTPSHQVTQMGQEVILRCVPISNHLYFYWYRQILGQKVEFLVSFYNNEISEKSEIFDDQFSVERPDGSNFTLKIRSTKLEDSAMYFCASSEDGTGTDTQYFGPGTRLTVL.

This chain links TRBV3-1 (or the pseudogene TRBV3-2) with TRBJ2-1; 16 bases line up with TRBD2. CDR1 LGHDT and CDR2 YNNKEL come from the germline V gene (reference sequence). Trimming took 3 bases from V and 7 from J; bases not matched to a gene: 3. The CDR3 runs to 16 residues. The CDR3 loop is CASSHGTSGGGNEQFF. The CDR3 DNA follows: TGTGCCAGCAGCCACGGGACTAGCGGGGGGGGGAATGAGCAGTTCTTC.

V usage is TRBV7-2 and J usage is TRBJ1-5; D gene ambiguous. The CDR3 is 15 amino acids. The germline V and J ends were trimmed by 1 base and 0 bases, with 7 bases remaining between them. Germline-derived CDR1 and CDR2 are SGHTA and FQGNSA. Here the CDR3 reads CASSLGQDSNQPQHF. In nucleotides, the CDR3 is TGTGCCAGCAGCTTAGGACAAGATAGCAATCAGCCCCAGCATTTT.

The chain has TRBV19 and TRBJ2-5; 10 nucleotides agree with TRBD1. This CDR3 contains 13 residues. Trimming took 6 bases from V and 7 from J; bases not matched to a gene: 5. From germline, CDR1 is LNHDA and CDR2 SQIVND (reference sequence). The CDR3, as DNA: TGTGCCAGTAGAGACAGGGGGCCGGGGACCCAGTACTTC. As protein: CASRDRGPGTQYF. The entire variable domain, with the rest obtained from reference TRBV19 and TRBJ2-5, is as follows: DGGITQSPKYLFRKEGQNVTLSCEQNLNHDAMYWYRQDPGQGLRLIYYSQIVNDFQKGDIAEGYSVSREKKESFPLTVTSAQKNPTAFYLCASRDRGPGTQYFGPGTRLLVL.